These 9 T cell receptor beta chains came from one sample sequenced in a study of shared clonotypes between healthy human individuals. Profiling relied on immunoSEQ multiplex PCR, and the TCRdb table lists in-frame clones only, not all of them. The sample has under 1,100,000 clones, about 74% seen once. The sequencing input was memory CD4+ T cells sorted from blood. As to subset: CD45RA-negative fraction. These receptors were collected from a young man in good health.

The CDR3 sequence is CASSSWTGMGANVLTF. The CDR3 DNA sequence: TGTGCCAGCAGCTCCTGGACAGGGATGGGGGCCAACGTCCTGACTTTC. This chain links TRBV7-9 with TRBJ2-6, with 8 bases identical to TRBD1. V dropped 4 bases and J dropped 4; count of bases not matched to a gene: 6. Germline CDR1 reads SEHNR; CDR2 reads FQNEAQ (reference sequence). CDR3 length equals 16 residues.

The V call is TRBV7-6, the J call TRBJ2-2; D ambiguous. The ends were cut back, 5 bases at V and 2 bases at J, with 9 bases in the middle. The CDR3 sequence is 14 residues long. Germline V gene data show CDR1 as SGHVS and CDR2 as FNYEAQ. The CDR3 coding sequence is TGTGCCAGCAGCCGGATTCCAAACACCGGGGAGCTGTTTTTT. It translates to CASSRIPNTGELFF. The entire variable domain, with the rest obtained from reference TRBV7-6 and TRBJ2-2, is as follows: GAGVSQSPRYKVTKRGQDVALRCDPISGHVSLYWYRQALGQGPEFLTYFNYEAQQDKSGLPNDRFSAERPEGSISTLTIQRTEQRDSAMYRCASSRIPNTGELFFGEGSRLTVL.

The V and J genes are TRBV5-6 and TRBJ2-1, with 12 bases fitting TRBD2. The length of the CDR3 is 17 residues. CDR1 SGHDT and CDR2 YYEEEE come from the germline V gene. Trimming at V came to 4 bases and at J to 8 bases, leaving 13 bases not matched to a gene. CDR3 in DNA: TGTGCCAGCAGCCCCCTCGGGCTAGCGGGGGGGGGAGATGAGCAGTTCTTC. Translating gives CASSPLGLAGGGDEQFF.

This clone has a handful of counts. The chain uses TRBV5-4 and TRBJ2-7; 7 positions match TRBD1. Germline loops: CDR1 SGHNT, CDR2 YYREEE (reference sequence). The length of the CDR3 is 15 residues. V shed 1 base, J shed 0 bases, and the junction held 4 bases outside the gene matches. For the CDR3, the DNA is TGTGCCAGCAGCTTGTATAACAGGGGCTCCTACGAGCAGTACTTC. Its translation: CASSLYNRGSYEQYF.

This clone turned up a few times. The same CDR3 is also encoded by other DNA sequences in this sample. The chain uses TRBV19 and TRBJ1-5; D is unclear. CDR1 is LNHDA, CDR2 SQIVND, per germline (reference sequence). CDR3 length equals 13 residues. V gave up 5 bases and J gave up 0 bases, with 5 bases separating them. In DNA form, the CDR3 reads TGTGCCAGTAGTGGAAATAGCAATCAGCCCCAGCATTTT. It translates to CASSGNSNQPQHF.

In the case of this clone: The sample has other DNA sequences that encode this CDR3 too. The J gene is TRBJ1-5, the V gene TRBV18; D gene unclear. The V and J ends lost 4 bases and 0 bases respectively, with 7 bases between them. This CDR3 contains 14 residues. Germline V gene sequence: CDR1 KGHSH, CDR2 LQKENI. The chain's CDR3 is CASSLGNSNQPQHF. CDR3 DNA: TGTGCCAGCTCACTGGGGAATAGCAATCAGCCCCAGCATTTT.

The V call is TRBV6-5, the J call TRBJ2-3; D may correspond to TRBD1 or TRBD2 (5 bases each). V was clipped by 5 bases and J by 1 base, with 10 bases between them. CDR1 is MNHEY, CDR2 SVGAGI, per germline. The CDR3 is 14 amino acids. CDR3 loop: CASSPLGGTDTQYF. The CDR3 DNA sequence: TGTGCCAGCAGTCCTCTGGGGGGCACAGATACGCAGTATTTT.

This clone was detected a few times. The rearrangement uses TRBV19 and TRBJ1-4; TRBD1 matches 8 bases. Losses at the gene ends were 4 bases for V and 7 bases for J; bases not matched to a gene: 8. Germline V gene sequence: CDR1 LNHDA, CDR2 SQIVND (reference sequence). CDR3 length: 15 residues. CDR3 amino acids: CASSTGQGVSEKLFF. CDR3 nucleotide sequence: TGTGCCAGTAGTACCGGACAGGGTGTGAGTGAAAAACTGTTTTTT.

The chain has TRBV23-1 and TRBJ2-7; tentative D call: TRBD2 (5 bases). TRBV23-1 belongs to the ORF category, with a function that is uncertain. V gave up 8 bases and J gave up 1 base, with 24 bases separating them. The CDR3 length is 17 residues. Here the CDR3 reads CASDRVLATAESYEQYF. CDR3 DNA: TGCGCCAGCGACCGCGTCCTAGCAACAGCCGAATCCTACGAGCAGTACTTC.